The entry that follows covers one TCR beta chain sequence. Data came from immunoSEQ multiplex PCR; TCRdb stores just in-frame clones and leaves some out. This table has over 100,000 clones, more than 70% appearing once. The data derive from a study of control samples from healthy donors and cancer patients. There are 16 residues in the CDR3. The germline CDR1 and CDR2 sequences are SGHKS and YYEKEE (reference sequence). V was clipped by 3 bases and J by 0 bases, with 13 bases between them. Sample: blood. This chain links TRBV5-5 with TRBJ2-1; D remains unclear. The receptor comes from a middle-aged man in good health. The CDR3 is CASSWLSRSSYNEQFF. CDR3 bases: TGTGCCAGCAGCTGGCTAAGTAGATCCTCCTACAATGAGCAGTTCTTC.